These 6 T cell receptor beta chains were sequenced from one sample in a study of blood T cell repertoires in COVID-19. Here immunoSEQ multiplex PCR was the method, and the copy in TCRdb shows in-frame clones only, minus some. The data show 60,000 to 65,000 clones, 65% to 80% seen once. Sequenced material: peripheral blood. The source is a woman older than 75 with active or convalescent COVID-19.

This clone was picked up a small number of times. This chain joins TRBV7-2 and TRBJ2-3; TRBD2 agrees at 8 bases. The V gene end was trimmed by 5 bases and the J gene end by 8 bases; junction bases not matched to a gene: 12. The CDR3 is 15 residues long. CDR1 is SGHTA and CDR2 is FQGNSA in the germline V gene. CDR3 in amino acids: CASSQQGLGGGTQYF. CDR3 coding DNA: TGTGCCAGCAGCCAGCAGGGACTAGGGGGAGGTACGCAGTATTTT.

This chain links TRBV19 with TRBJ2-1, with 8 bases fitting TRBD2. The germline gives CDR1 LNHDA, CDR2 SQIVND (reference sequence). The CDR3 runs to 17 residues. V lost 6 bases to trimming and J lost 0 bases; unmatched junction nucleotides: 10. In DNA, the CDR3 is TGTGCCAGTAGCTTACTAACCGGGACTAGCTCCTACAATGAGCAGTTCTTC. Translated, it gives CASSLLTGTSSYNEQFF.

The gene calls are TRBV7-8 and TRBJ1-1, with D perhaps TRBD1 (6 bases). CDR1 and CDR2 (germline): SGHVS, FQNEAQ. Between the trimmed V and J ends, which lost 5 bases and 4 bases, there was a span of 14 bases. The CDR3 consists of 14 residues. The CDR3 DNA is TGTGCCAGCAGCCCACAGGGTCGGGGCACTGAAGCTTTCTTT. It encodes CASSPQGRGTEAFF.

The chain links TRBV15 to TRBJ2-7, with TRBD1 as a possible D gene (5 bases). V gave up 4 bases and J gave up 6 bases, with 10 bases separating them. CDR3 length equals 12 residues. CDR1 LNHNV and CDR2 YYDKDF come from the germline V gene (reference sequence). CDR3 protein: CATSTRVSEQYF. In nucleotides, the CDR3 is TGTGCCACCAGCACCAGGGTTAGCGAGCAGTACTTC.

The chain couples TRBV5-6 to TRBJ2-7; TRBD2 aligns across 9 bases. J was trimmed by 4 bases and V by 4 bases; bases with no gene match: 3. The CDR3 spans 13 residues. Germline V gene lookup returns CDR1 SGHDT and CDR2 YYEEEE. As DNA, the CDR3 is TGTGCCAGCAGCCGACTAGCGGAGTACGAGCAGTACTTC. This codes for CASSRLAEYEQYF.

This clone was observed once. The chain is built from TRBV11-2 and TRBJ1-2; TRBD1 agrees at 10 bases. Germline-derived CDR1 and CDR2 are SGHAT and FQNNGV. The CDR3 totals 14 residues. V lost 4 bases to trimming and J lost 6 bases; unmatched junction nucleotides: 5. The CDR3 DNA reads TGTGCCAGCAGCTGGGGACAGGGGCTTGATGGCTACACCTTC. Its translation: CASSWGQGLDGYTF.